This T cell receptor (beta chain) was captured by sequencing in a study of graft-versus-host responses after intestinal transplantation. Whole-study context: Anti-thymocyte globulin induction preceded 2 to 4 years of tacrolimus and steroid maintenance in all recipients.

General study results and limits: Some GvH clones appeared in ileal mucosa or blood before recipient bone marrow. Allografts carried high graft-versus-host to host-versus-graft clonal ratios in patients having graft-donor T cell macrochimerism.

Sequencing used immunoSEQ multiplex PCR; TCRdb keeps in-frame clones, though not all of them. This sample carries fewer than 85,000 clones, about 80% of them seen once, and the ten largest clones take roughly 0.4%. Germline loops: CDR1 LNHDA, CDR2 SQIVND (reference sequence). V trimming: 7 bases; J trimming: 5 bases; junction bases outside the gene matches: 7. The CDR3 totals 13 residues. Only a few counts were recorded for this clone. Antigen unknown. This receptor was identified in a human donor who was the organ donor for an intestinal transplant. The genes are TRBV19 and TRBJ1-2, with TRBD1 identical over 7 bases. The source material was unstimulated CD4+ T cells sorted from spleen or lymph node cells, sampled before transplant. CDR3 region: CASTPDRIYGYTF. Written as DNA, the CDR3 is TGTGCCAGTACCCCGGACAGGATATATGGCTACACCTTC. The full variable domain, completed using reference TRBV19 and TRBJ1-2, is DGGITQSPKYLFRKEGQNVTLSCEQNLNHDAMYWYRQDPGQGLRLIYYSQIVNDFQKGDIAEGYSVSREKKESFPLTVTSAQKNPTAFYLCASTPDRIYGYTFGSGTRLTVV.